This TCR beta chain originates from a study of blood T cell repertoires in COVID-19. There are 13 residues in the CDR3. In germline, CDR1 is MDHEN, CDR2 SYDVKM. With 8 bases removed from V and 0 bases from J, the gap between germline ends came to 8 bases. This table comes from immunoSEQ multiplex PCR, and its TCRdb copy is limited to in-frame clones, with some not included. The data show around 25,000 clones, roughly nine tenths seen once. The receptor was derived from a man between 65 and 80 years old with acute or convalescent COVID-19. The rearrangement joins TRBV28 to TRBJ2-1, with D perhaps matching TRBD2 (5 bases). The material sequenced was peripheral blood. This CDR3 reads CASGGSSYNEQFF. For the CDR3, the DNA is TGTGCCAGCGGAGGAAGCTCCTACAATGAGCAGTTCTTC.